What follows is one T cell receptor beta chain and its context. What it recognizes is unknown. Autoimmune disease history or systemic immunosuppression barred patients. The sample comes from a study of OX40 agonist ivuxolimab in advanced cancers. Germline CDR1 is LNHDA and CDR2 is SQIVND (reference sequence). CDR3 length: 16 amino acids. The V end was cut by 2 bases, the J end by 6 bases, with 17 bases between. The repertoire was sequenced with immunoSEQ multiplex PCR; TCRdb's copy has only in-frame clones and lacks some. Here the sample spans under 75,000 clones, roughly 91% being singletons. Findings and caveats of the study: Average numbers of expanded clones were greater in CD8+ T cells than in CD4+. At doses 0.1 to 3.0 mg/kg, CD4+ and CD8+ clones expanded.

Material: CD4+ or CD8+ T cells sorted from blood, obtained in a trial of the OX40 agonist ivuxolimab. The TCR originated in an adult with an advanced solid tumor such as melanoma, head and neck, liver or kidney cancer. The genes are TRBV19 and TRBJ2-1; no clear D gene. This chain's CDR3 is CASSIRAATWPNEQFF. The CDR3 coding sequence is TGTGCCAGTAGTATACGTGCGGCTACTTGGCCCAATGAGCAGTTCTTC.